This T cell receptor beta chain was recovered during a study of blood T cell repertoires in COVID-19. The wider study: Samples representing acute and convalescent COVID-19 were sourced from the United States, Italy and Spain. Sample material is recorded as cDNA or gDNA derived from T cells, B-cell-depleted T cells, or PBMCs.

The CDR3 runs to 13 residues. The ends lost 5 bases at V and 3 bases at J; junction bases unmatched: 3. The V gene's germline CDR1 is LNHDA and CDR2 SQIVND (reference sequence). The authors' processing: Estimates of nucleated cell counts were drawn from the amplification of reference gene primers. This table comes from immunoSEQ multiplex PCR, and its TCRdb copy is limited to in-frame clones, with some not included. Clone size and the V and J calls come from that table; the DNA yielded D and trimming. The sample has some 250,000 clones; 70% to 90% are singletons. This TCR was sampled from a woman in her thirties with acute or convalescent COVID-19. The chain joins TRBV19 to TRBJ2-5, with TRBD1 matching 7 bases. Sequenced material: peripheral blood. CDR3 sequence reads: CASSRDSEETQYF. The DNA for the CDR3 is TGTGCCAGTAGTCGGGACAGTGAAGAGACCCAGTACTTC.